What follows are 26 T cell receptor beta chains derived from one specimen sequenced in a study of blood T cell repertoires in COVID-19. This table comes from immunoSEQ multiplex PCR, and its TCRdb copy is limited to in-frame clones, with some not included. The repertoire holds approximately 210,000 clones, about 80% seen once, with over 6% in the top ten. Sequenced sample: peripheral blood. These receptors originate from a woman aged 80 or over with COVID-19, enrolled during active disease.

The chain uses TRBV7-9 and TRBJ2-2; 9 bases are a match to TRBD2. Germline CDR1 and CDR2: SEHNR and FQNEAQ (reference sequence). Losses at the gene ends were 7 bases for V and 0 bases for J; bases not matched to a gene: 6. The CDR3 extends over 16 amino acids. This chain's CDR3 is CASTHRLAANTGELFF. The CDR3 region has the DNA TGTGCCAGCACCCATCGACTAGCGGCGAACACCGGGGAGCTGTTTTTT. Supplemented by reference TRBV7-9 and TRBJ2-2, the full variable domain reads DTGVSQNPRHKITKRGQNVTFRCDPISEHNRLYWYRQTLGQGPEFLTYFQNEAQLEKSRLLSDRFSAERPKGSFSTLEIQRTEQGDSAMYLCASTHRLAANTGELFFGEGSRLTVL.

The chain uses TRBV28 and TRBJ1-2; unclear D gene. The CDR3 is 14 residues long. Germline CDR1 and CDR2: MDHEN and SYDVKM. Trimming took off 3 bases at V and 7 bases at J, with 15 bases between the two ends. The CDR3 nucleotides are TGTGCCAGCAGTTTGAGGAGACTCTCGGTTGGCTACACCTTC. This translates into CASSLRRLSVGYTF.

The chain has TRBV5-4 and TRBJ1-5, with 9 bases lining up with TRBD1. CDR1 and CDR2 (germline): SGHNT, YYREEE (reference sequence). The CDR3 spans 15 residues. V lost 4 bases, J lost 7 bases, and 9 bases stayed unmatched. Here the CDR3 reads CASSEDRGTRQPQHF. In DNA form, the CDR3 reads TGTGCCAGCAGCGAAGACAGGGGGACGAGACAGCCCCAGCATTTT.

This chain connects TRBV27 to TRBJ2-2, with a possible D match to TRBD1 (5 bases). The CDR3 sequence is 17 residues long. Germline CDR1 is MNHEY and CDR2 is SMNVEV (reference sequence). Trimming cost V 6 bases and J 2 bases, with 19 bases left between them. The CDR3 reads CASSSRLTVGNTGELFF. CDR3 bases: TGTGCCAGCAGCTCCCGCCTGACAGTCGGAAACACCGGGGAGCTGTTTTTT.

The chain couples TRBV19 to TRBJ1-3, with D unclear. The V end lost 7 bases, the J end lost 4 bases, and 11 bases lay between the germline ends. There are 13 residues in the CDR3. Germline CDR1 LNHDA, CDR2 SQIVND (reference sequence). CDR3 sequence: CASNEGRGNTIYF. CDR3 DNA sequence: TGTGCCAGTAACGAAGGGAGAGGAAACACCATATATTTT.

V and J are TRBV3-1 (or the pseudogene TRBV3-2) and TRBJ2-1; no clear D. V lost 4 bases and J lost 2, with 12 bases in between. The CDR3 covers 15 residues. CDR1 and CDR2 (germline): LGHDT, YNNKEL (reference sequence). DNA of the CDR3: TGTGCCAGCAGCCTCACGAGTCCGGCCTACAATGAGCAGTTCTTC. Residues: CASSLTSPAYNEQFF.

The chain combines TRBV27 with TRBJ1-2; 8 bases match TRBD1. The CDR3 is 15 residues long. Germline V lookup: CDR1 MNHEY, CDR2 SMNVEV (reference sequence). V dropped 5 bases and J dropped 4; count of bases not matched to a gene: 9. The CDR3 reads CASSGGTGRPYGYTF. The CDR3 DNA is TGTGCCAGCAGTGGTGGGACAGGCAGACCCTATGGCTACACCTTC.

This clone has a handful of counts. This sequence joins TRBV5-1 and TRBJ2-6, with TRBD1 matching over 8 bases. Per the germline V gene, CDR1 is SGHRS and CDR2 is YFSETQ. The CDR3 runs 12 residues. Trimming removed 2 bases from V and 13 bases from J; junction bases left unmatched: 2. The CDR3 DNA is TGCGCCAGCAGCTTACAGGGGGAAGTCCTGACTTTC. Translated: CASSLQGEVLTF. The full variable domain, completed using reference TRBV5-1 and TRBJ2-6, is KAGVTQTPRYLIKTRGQQVTLSCSPISGHRSVSWYQQTPGQGLQFLFEYFSETQRNKGNFPGRFSGRQFSNSRSEMNVSTLELGDSALYLCASSLQGEVLTFGAGSRLTVL.

The chain carries TRBV27 and TRBJ1-2; no definite D call. This CDR3 comprises 13 residues. Germline CDR1 MNHEY, CDR2 SMNVEV (reference sequence). The ends were cut back, 0 bases at V and 6 bases at J, with 8 bases in the middle. CDR3 sequence reads: CASSLSILNGYTF. Here the CDR3 DNA reads TGTGCCAGCAGTTTATCGATCCTAAATGGCTACACCTTC.

This clone was counted only a few times. The J gene is TRBJ1-6, the V gene TRBV27; 7 bases line up with TRBD1. This CDR3 region has 14 residues. With V trimmed by 10 bases and J by 16 bases, 19 bases remained unmatched. Germline CDR1 reads MNHEY; CDR2 reads SMNVEV (reference sequence). The CDR3 reads CATSRGAYNSRLHF. The CDR3 coding sequence is TGTGCCACCAGCAGGGGGGCTTATAATTCAAGACTCCACTTT.

The chain carries TRBV7-2 and TRBJ1-3; 8 nucleotides align to TRBD1. CDR1 and CDR2 (germline): SGHTA, FQGNSA. After removal of 5 bases from V and 4 bases from J, the junction contained 13 bases not matched to a gene. The CDR3 length is 17 residues. DNA for the CDR3: TGTGCCAGCAGCGACCGGCGGCCCGGGACAGGAGGAAACACCATATATTTT. It yields the protein CASSDRRPGTGGNTIYF.

The rearrangement uses TRBV2 and TRBJ1-1; D remains ambiguous. This CDR3 spans 14 amino acids. Per germline, CDR1 SNHLY and CDR2 FYNNEI. Trimming took 6 bases from V and 4 from J, leaving 15 bases between them. The CDR3 spells CASRILAEGTEAFF. The DNA of the CDR3 is TGTGCCAGCAGGATCTTGGCAGAGGGCACTGAAGCTTTCTTT.

This rearrangement joins TRBV9 to TRBJ2-7; 7 bases align to TRBD1. Germline V gives CDR1 SGDLS, CDR2 YYNGEE. The V segment lost 0 bases and the J segment 6 bases; nucleotides outside the gene matches: 9. This CDR3 contains 15 residues. This CDR3 is CASSVGPDREGEQYF. CDR3 sequence (DNA): TGTGCCAGCAGCGTAGGGCCTGACAGGGAAGGCGAGCAGTACTTC.

This clone was found once. The DNA of the CDR3 is TGTGCCATCAGTGAGTCGATAGGGGACACTAACTATGGCTACACCTTC. It yields the protein CAISESIGDTNYGYTF. This sequence joins TRBV10-3 and TRBJ1-2, with D possibly TRBD1 on 6 matching bases. CDR1 ENHRY and CDR2 SYGVKD come from the germline V gene. The V gene lost 0 bases and the J gene lost 0 bases, with 11 bases spanning the gap. The CDR3 spans 16 residues.

The CDR3 region is CASSVMSSGTTDTQYF. The CDR3 nucleotides read TGTGCCAGCAGCGTAATGTCCAGCGGGACGACAGATACGCAGTATTTT. The chain carries TRBV9 and TRBJ2-3; TRBD2 matches 7 bases. The CDR3 loop spans 16 amino acids. The V segment lost 1 base and the J segment 3 bases; nucleotides outside the gene matches: 8. Germline values: CDR1 SGDLS, CDR2 YYNGEE.

V and J are TRBV5-1 and TRBJ2-5; 9 nucleotides align to TRBD1. The CDR3 is 15 residues long. Germline loops: CDR1 SGHRS, CDR2 YFSETQ. V was pared by 4 bases and J by 4 bases, with 8 bases of the junction left unmatched. The CDR3 region is CASSRGTGQGETQYF. The CDR3 DNA reads TGCGCCAGCAGCCGCGGGACAGGGCAGGGAGAGACCCAGTACTTC.

This chain connects TRBV6-5 to TRBJ1-1, with 8 bases identical to TRBD1. There are 14 residues in the CDR3. From germline, CDR1 is MNHEY and CDR2 SVGAGI. Losses at the gene ends were 6 bases for V and 7 bases for J; bases not matched to a gene: 10. DNA of the CDR3: TGTGCCAGCAGCGATACAGGGGGGATTGGTGAAGCTTTCTTT. Residues: CASSDTGGIGEAFF.

V is TRBV4-2 and J is TRBJ2-1; 14 positions agree with TRBD2. After removal of 2 bases from V and 7 bases from J, the junction contained 4 bases not matched to a gene. Germline values: CDR1 LGHNA, CDR2 YNFKEQ. The CDR3 consists of 16 residues. The CDR3 sequence is CASSQTGLAGENEQFF. DNA for the CDR3: TGTGCCAGCAGCCAAACGGGACTAGCGGGAGAAAATGAGCAGTTCTTC.

The chain uses TRBV5-1 and TRBJ2-5, with D uncertain. The CDR3 spans 14 residues. Per the germline V gene, CDR1 is SGHRS and CDR2 is YFSETQ. V gave up 2 bases and J gave up 5 bases, with 13 bases separating them. CDR3 sequence: CASSFSALRETQYF. Here the CDR3 DNA reads TGCGCCAGCAGCTTTTCAGCGTTACGGGAGACCCAGTACTTC.

This clone was picked up one time. DNA for the CDR3: TGTGCCAGCAGTCTCTATGAACAGGGGGTTTCGGATACGCAGTATTTT. Translation: CASSLYEQGVSDTQYF. V gene TRBV2 combines with J gene TRBJ2-3; 8 nucleotides align to TRBD1. The CDR3 contains 16 residues. From germline, CDR1 is SNHLY and CDR2 FYNNEI. Trimming took 5 bases from V and 6 from J; bases not matched to a gene: 13.

This clone has at least ten counts. Other DNA sequences from this sample encode an identical CDR3 as well. V gene TRBV6-5 combines with J gene TRBJ1-1, with D maybe TRBD1 (6 bases). V was shortened by 1 base and J by 1 base, with 7 bases between the two germline ends. The CDR3 spans 14 residues. CDR1 and CDR2 from the germline V gene are MNHEY and SVGAGI. The CDR3 nucleotides are TGTGCCAGCAGTTACTTACAGGGGAACACTGAAGCTTTCTTT. This codes for CASSYLQGNTEAFF.

J is TRBJ1-2 and V is TRBV7-2; 11 nucleotides align to TRBD1. V dropped 5 bases and J dropped 8; count of bases not matched to a gene: 7. This CDR3 has 14 amino acids. CDR1 and CDR2 (germline): SGHTA, FQGNSA. CDR3 region: CASSRTGGLWGYTF. CDR3 sequence (DNA): TGTGCCAGCAGCCGGACAGGGGGCCTCTGGGGCTACACCTTC.

V gene TRBV5-1 combines with J gene TRBJ1-2; 9 nucleotides agree with TRBD1. Germline loops: CDR1 SGHRS, CDR2 YFSETQ. The V and J ends lost 3 bases and 6 bases, in that order; junction bases with no gene match: 3. The CDR3 totals 13 residues. CDR3 residues: CASSSGQGNGYTF. CDR3 nucleotide sequence: TGCGCCAGCAGCTCCGGACAGGGGAATGGCTACACCTTC. Variable domain in full (rest from reference TRBV5-1 and TRBJ1-2): KAGVTQTPRYLIKTRGQQVTLSCSPISGHRSVSWYQQTPGQGLQFLFEYFSETQRNKGNFPGRFSGRQFSNSRSEMNVSTLELGDSALYLCASSSGQGNGYTFGSGTRLTVV.

The chain carries TRBV18 and TRBJ1-1; D call uncertain. The CDR3 is 11 amino acids. Looked up from germline, CDR1 is KGHSH and CDR2 is LQKENI. V lost 6 bases and J lost 5, with 7 bases in between. The CDR3 coding sequence is TGTGCCAGCTCCATGCAGACTGAAGCTTTCTTT. It yields the protein CASSMQTEAFF.

In nucleotides, the CDR3 is TGTGCCAGCAGGGAGGAGGGGAAATCACCCCTCCACTTT. It is translated as CASREEGKSPLHF. The genes are TRBV6-5 and TRBJ1-6; D may be TRBD1 (5 bases). Germline V gene sequence: CDR1 MNHEY, CDR2 SVGAGI. Trimming cost V 6 bases and J 10 bases, with 13 bases left between them. The CDR3 extends over 13 amino acids.

This sequence joins TRBV6-5 and TRBJ2-5, with 7 bases that match TRBD2. The CDR3 loop spans 13 amino acids. With V trimmed by 6 bases and J by 3 bases, 4 bases remained unmatched. Germline assignment: CDR1 MNHEY and CDR2 SVGAGI. Here the CDR3 reads CASRAGTKETQYF. DNA of the CDR3: TGTGCCAGCAGGGCCGGGACTAAAGAGACCCAGTACTTC.